This T cell receptor (beta chain) was identified in a study of T-cell reconstitution after alpha-beta-depleted transplantation in children. Study-level results: The origin of alpha-beta T cells about two months after transplant was reportedly several hundred expanded graft clones. Surviving recipient cells, namely T cells and thymic progenitors, were the source of high day-60 TCRbeta diversity in some patients. After one year, T-cell counts and TCRbeta diversity mostly came from new T cells.

Preparation of the TCRbeta library involved a method that used unique molecular identifiers. TCRdb processed the PCR reads anew with MiXCR; each CDR3 protein has one entry. Of about 200,000 distinct CDR3 sequences in the sample, 5% to 7.5% are singletons; the top ten hold about 4.3%. Remarks on this clonotype: Its antigen is undetermined.

Per germline, CDR1 SGHRS and CDR2 YFSETQ. The J segment lost 7 bases and the V segment lost 4 bases, leaving 22 bases of the junction unmatched. The CDR3 loop spans 18 amino acids. The clonotype was recovered from a girl under three years old with combined immunodeficiency, due to receive a stem cell transplant. The sequencing used PBMCs, collected before TCRalphabeta/CD19-depleted stem cell transplant. The chain employs TRBV5-1 and TRBJ1-2; TRBD1 matches at 7 bases. CDR3 in amino acids: CASSDQPPGQQVLSGYTF. CDR3 sequence (DNA): TGCGCCAGCAGCGACCAACCCCCGGGACAGCAAGTTTTGAGTGGCTACACCTTC. Full variable domain (remainder filled in from reference TRBV5-1 and TRBJ1-2): KAGVTQTPRYLIKTRGQQVTLSCSPISGHRSVSWYQQTPGQGLQFLFEYFSETQRNKGNFPGRFSGRQFSNSRSEMNVSTLELGDSALYLCASSDQPPGQQVLSGYTFGSGTRLTVV.